A single T cell receptor beta chain is shown here with its context. Its target is unknown. This record belongs to a study of lymphopenia after photon versus proton radiotherapy. Germline loops: CDR1 MNHEY, CDR2 SMNVEV (reference sequence). V lost 6 bases, J lost 5 bases, and 12 bases stayed unmatched. The CDR3 consists of 15 residues. Regarding the study as a whole: Post-nadir diversity loss with photons came from oligoclonal expansion, particularly CD8+ Temra cells. Under photons, naive T cells and diversity fell while effector/memory populations rose.

Some clones are missing from TCRdb's copy, which holds only in-frame ones; the method was immunoSEQ multiplex PCR. The table lists approximately 71,000 clones, approximately 91% of them singletons, with approximately 2.6% in the top ten. Specimen: peripheral blood, collected from a patient treated with photon-based radiotherapy. This sequence originates from a woman in her seventies with pancreatic cancer. J is TRBJ1-1 and V is TRBV27; 7 nucleotides line up with TRBD1. CDR3 loop: CASSNGRGRGTEAFF. In DNA form, the CDR3 reads TGTGCCAGCAGCAACGGGAGGGGGCGGGGGACTGAAGCTTTCTTT.